This T cell receptor beta chain appears in the sequencing data of a study of T cell repertoires in aging, cancer and after chemotherapy. Notes on the study in general: In hematological cancer patients, infiltrated lymphoid organs may have impaired thymic emigration or peripheral T cell expansion.

A mixed TRB-A/B primer pool amplified rearranged TRB by multiplex touch-down PCR. TCRdb analysed the multiplex PCR reads with MiXCR anew, one entry per CDR3 protein. This sample has just over 4,500 distinct CDR3 sequences, with less than 25% found just once. V was pared by 4 bases and J by 9 bases, with 20 bases between. The CDR3 contains 15 residues. Per the germline V gene, CDR1 is KGHSH and CDR2 is LQKENI. The template was genomic DNA from peripheral blood, not RNA. This clonotype is labeled as medium-sized. Antigen: not known. The sample comprised blood. The chain is built from TRBV18 and TRBJ2-3; TRBD1 is a possible D gene (5 bases). This receptor was taken from a human donor with a blood cancer. The DNA of the CDR3 is TGTGCCAGCTCACTCCAGGGCGGCCAAACGACGACGCAGTATTTT. Amino acid sequence: CASSLQGGQTTTQYF.